What follows are 23 T cell receptor beta chains derived from one specimen sequenced in a study of tumor and adjacent non-tumor tissue in lung cancer. This sample's RNA came from whole unsorted tissue. A modified ARM-PCR protocol with three rounds of nested PCR amplified TCRbeta. From the multiplex PCR reads, TCRdb called clonotypes with MiXCR, one entry per CDR3 protein. The sample carries approximately 150,000 distinct CDR3 sequences, around 66% recorded once. The sequencing input was lung tumor tissue. The receptor set was obtained from a man between 60 and 75 years old with small cell lung cancer.

Comments on this clonotype: One end of the junction is discordant with germline, which a read error may explain. The V gene is TRBV20-1, the J gene TRBJ2-2; tentatively, D is TRBD2 (5 bases). This CDR3 region has 15 residues. Germline V CDR1 and CDR2: DFQATT, SNEGSKA (reference sequence). This CDR3 is CSARDQRANTGKLFF. DNA for the CDR3: TGCAGTGCTAGAGATCAAAGAGCGAACACCGGGAAGCTGTTTTTT.

There are a few counts of this clonotype. The chain is built from TRBV10-2 and TRBJ1-2, with D perhaps TRBD1 (6 bases). CDR1 and CDR2 from the germline V gene are WSHSY and SAAADI. The CDR3 runs 12 residues. Between the trimmed V and J ends, which lost 6 bases and 6 bases, there was a span of 11 bases. CDR3 protein: CASSSGTNGYTF. The DNA for the CDR3 is TGCGCCAGCAGCTCCGGGACAAATGGCTACACCTTC.

This clonotype was picked up many times. This chain links TRBV11-2 with TRBJ2-3; D gene uncertain. Germline CDR1 SGHAT, CDR2 FQNNGV. The CDR3 is made up of 14 amino acids. V lost 0 bases, J lost 0 bases, and 4 bases lay in between. Here the CDR3 reads CASSLEQSTDTQYF. CDR3 in DNA: TGTGCCAGCAGCTTAGAGCAGAGCACAGATACGCAGTATTTT.

A note on this clonotype: This sequence may be a read error, since a much larger clone differs from it by one base. The rearrangement joins TRBV30 to TRBJ2-2; D gene unclear. The germline V gene encodes CDR1 GTSNPN and CDR2 SVGIG (reference sequence). The CDR3 sequence is 14 residues long. The CDR3 bases are TGTGACTGGAGTGTGGGCACCAACACCGGGGAGCTGTTTTTT. The encoded protein is CDWSVGTNTGELFF.

This clonotype appeared a few times. At one end the junction does not follow the germline gene, possibly because of a read error. The chain couples TRBV11-2 to TRBJ2-3; D not certain. The J call may be faulty, since TRBJ1-5 better matches the DNA end. The CDR3 totals 14 residues. Germline CDR1 SGHAT, CDR2 FQNNGV. CDR3 residues: CASNLVGETDTQHF. In DNA, the CDR3 is TGTGCCAGCAACTTAGTGGGTGAAACAGATACGCAGCATTTT.

The chain combines TRBV28 with TRBJ2-7; 9 bases line up with TRBD1. The CDR3 spans 16 residues. The germline V gene encodes CDR1 MDHEN and CDR2 SYDVKM. Trimming removed 10 bases from V and 2 bases from J; junction bases left unmatched: 15. The CDR3 DNA reads as TGTGCCAACTGTCGGGAAGGTCGGGACAGGGCCTACGAGCAGTACTTC. It translates to CANCREGRDRAYEQYF.

This clonotype was observed once. This sequence joins TRBV29-1 and TRBJ1-1; 7 bases are shared with TRBD1. V shed 7 bases, J shed 1 base, and the junction held 9 bases outside the gene matches. CDR3 length: 14 residues. Germline CDR1 reads SQVTM; CDR2 reads ANQGSEA. Written as DNA, the CDR3 is TGCAGCGGGACCTCCGGGACAGAGAACACTGAAGCTTTCTTT. Encoded protein: CSGTSGTENTEAFF.

With regard to this clonotype: One end of the junction does not line up with germline, which may come from a read error. V is TRBV20-1 and J is TRBJ2-7, with 7 bases lining up with TRBD2. Germline loops: CDR1 DFQATT, CDR2 SNEGSKA (reference sequence). CDR3 length: 13 residues. The chain's CDR3 is CNAGRGEGYEQCF. The CDR3 DNA follows: TGCAATGCTGGGAGGGGAGAGGGCTACGAGCAGTGCTTC.

This clonotype was counted many times. A junction end diverges from the germline sequence, so it may reflect a read error. This chain links TRBV6-5 with TRBJ1-5; no reliable D call. Germline CDR1 reads MNHEY; CDR2 reads SVGAGI. This CDR3 has 9 amino acids. CDR3 amino acids: CSRKQPQHF. The DNA of the CDR3 is TGTTCCAGGAAACAGCCCCAGCATTTT.

A note on this clonotype: A much larger clone is a single base away; this may be a read error. Given the absence of the conserved phenylalanine or tryptophan at the CDR3 end, a read error is likely. The chain uses TRBV6-5 and TRBJ2-5, with 7 bases aligning to TRBD1. Trimming removed 3 bases from V and 4 bases from J; junction bases left unmatched: 8. From germline, CDR1 is MNHEY and CDR2 SVGAGI. This CDR3 is built from 15 residues. The CDR3 DNA is TGTGCCAGCAGTTATCAGCCAGGGGGTCTAGAGACCCAGTACCTC. Amino acid sequence: CASSYQPGGLETQYL.

Notes on this clonotype: This may arise from a read error, as a much more abundant clone is one base away. Because the CDR3 is missing its conserved closing phenylalanine or tryptophan, this is likely a read error. The genes are TRBV6-5 and TRBJ1-1, with a weak D call TRBD1 (5 bases). In germline, CDR1 is MNHEY, CDR2 SVGAGI. The CDR3 is 14 residues long. The V end was cut by 2 bases, the J end by 1 base, with 8 bases between. CDR3 loop: CASSYDSRNTEAFL. CDR3 coding DNA: TGTGCCAGCAGTTACGACAGTAGGAACACTGAAGCTTTCTTG.

Details on this clonotype: Just one base apart from a much larger clone, this may be a read error. The rearrangement uses TRBV5-5 and TRBJ2-2; D is unclear. Germline CDR1 SGHKS, CDR2 YYEKEE (reference sequence). This CDR3 is 16 amino acids long. CDR3 in amino acids: CTSSIKRLANTGELFF. In DNA, the CDR3 is TGTACCAGCAGCATTAAGAGGCTAGCGAACACCGGGGAGCTGTTTTTT.

As to this clonotype: This may stem from a read error, because a much larger clone lies one nucleotide away. The chain employs TRBV10-3 and TRBJ2-1; D gene ambiguous. The CDR3 has 12 residues. The germline gives CDR1 ENHRY, CDR2 SYGVKD. CDR3 in amino acids: CAISPSYNEKFF. In DNA, the CDR3 is TGTGCCATCAGTCCCTCCTACAATGAGAAGTTCTTC.

On this clonotype: The junction does not match germline at one end; this may be a read error. V usage is TRBV30 and J usage is TRBJ2-5; 15 nucleotides line up with TRBD2. CDR3 size: 16 residues. The germline gives CDR1 GTSNPN, CDR2 SVGIG (reference sequence). DNA of the CDR3: TGTGCCTGGAGGGAGGGACTAGCGGGAGGTCAAGAGAGCCAGTACTTC. It codes for CAWREGLAGGQESQYF. Full variable domain (remainder filled in from reference TRBV30 and TRBJ2-5): SQTIHQWPATLVQPVGSPLSLECTVEGTSNPNLYWYRQAAGRGLQLLFYSVGIGQISSEVPQNLSASRPQDRQFILSSKKLLLSDSGFYLCAWREGLAGGQESQYFGPGTRLLVL.

J is TRBJ2-5 and V is TRBV11-2, with D possibly matching TRBD2 (5 bases). The V and J ends lost 5 bases and 5 bases respectively, with 9 bases between them. Germline loops: CDR1 SGHAT, CDR2 FQNNGV. This CDR3 spans 12 amino acids. The CDR3 DNA reads as TGTGCCAGCAGCACCAGCGGTGAGACCCAGTACTTC. The encoded protein is CASSTSGETQYF.

Points on this clonotype: This may stem from a read error, because a much larger clone lies one nucleotide away. The chain couples TRBV6-5 to TRBJ2-7, with D possibly TRBD1 on 6 matching bases. CDR1 MNHEY and CDR2 SVGAGI come from the germline V gene. Deletions cut 5 bases from V and 9 bases from J, with 17 bases between. This CDR3 has 13 amino acids. CDR3 sequence (DNA): TGTGCCAGCAGTCGGACAGTTCGGGACGGGCAGTACTTC. Translation: CASSRTVRDGQYF.

In regard to this clonotype: This may arise from a read error, as a much more abundant clone is one base away. This chain joins TRBV20-1 and TRBJ1-2, with no clear D. Germline-derived CDR1 and CDR2 are DFQATT and SNEGSKA (reference sequence). This CDR3 has 13 residues. Trimming cost V 6 bases and J 2 bases, with 13 bases left between them. The CDR3 sequence: CSANGWSNYGYTF. CDR3 DNA sequence: TGCAGTGCCAACGGGTGGTCGAACTATGGCTACACCTTC.

This chain connects TRBV5-1 to TRBJ1-4; D call uncertain. The CDR3 loop spans 15 amino acids. The V and J ends lost 0 bases and 0 bases respectively, with 6 bases between them. The germline V gene has CDR1 SGHRS and CDR2 YFSETQ. This CDR3 reads CASSLGRTTNEKLFF. In nucleotides, the CDR3 is TGCGCCAGCAGCTTGGGGCGGACAACTAATGAAAAACTGTTTTTT.

Details on this clonotype: An end of the junction does not agree with germline; a read error may underlie this. The rearrangement links TRBV4-1 to TRBJ2-2, with D perhaps matching TRBD2 (6 bases). The CDR3 is 17 residues long. CDR1 and CDR2 (germline): MGHRA, YSYEKL. The chain's CDR3 is CASSQDLWEANAGELFF. The CDR3, as DNA: TGCGCCAGCAGCCAAGATCTGTGGGAGGCGAACGCCGGGGAGCTGTTTTTT.

The chain links TRBV20-1 to TRBJ2-3; D gene uncertain. Germline V gives CDR1 DFQATT, CDR2 SNEGSKA (reference sequence). Trimming stripped 8 bases from V and 1 base from J, with 19 bases between. The CDR3 runs to 15 residues. The CDR3 region is CSWGRGIPGTDTQYF. The CDR3 bases are TGCAGTTGGGGTCGAGGCATACCGGGCACAGATACGCAGTATTTT.

For this clonotype: A clone one base away is much larger, so this may be a read error. This chain connects TRBV11-3 to TRBJ2-7; no definite D call. Germline V gene lookup returns CDR1 SGHNT and CDR2 YENEEA. V was trimmed by 8 bases and J by 4 bases, leaving 9 bases between them. The CDR3 is 11 amino acids. CDR3 sequence: CASSAPYEQYF. DNA for the CDR3: TGTGCCAGCTCGGCTCCTTACGAGCAGTACTTC.

Points on this clonotype: A read error may produce the germline difference seen at one junction end. The gene calls are TRBV5-1 and TRBJ2-1, with D maybe TRBD2 (5 bases). There are 15 residues in the CDR3. CDR1 SGHRS and CDR2 YFSETQ come from the germline V gene. CDR3 DNA sequence: TGCGCCAGCAGCTTGGCCGGACTTCAATATAATGAGCAGTTATTC. Translated: CASSLAGLQYNEQLF.

This clonotype was detected only a few times. The genes are TRBV4-2 and TRBJ1-1; no reliable D call. Trimming removed 0 bases at V and 2 bases at J, with 7 bases between. The CDR3 is 14 amino acids. Germline CDR1 reads LGHNA; CDR2 reads YNFKEQ. As DNA, the CDR3 is TGTGCCAGCAGCCAAGATCGTTATAACACTGAAGCTTTCTTT. Its protein is CASSQDRYNTEAFF.